These T cell receptor beta chains were read from a single sample in a study of OX40 agonist ivuxolimab in advanced cancers. The table came from immunoSEQ multiplex PCR; TCRdb's copy has only in-frame clones and leaves some out. The sample holds 60,000 to 75,000 clones, 65% to 85% seen once. Sequences were derived from CD4+ or CD8+ T cells sorted from blood, sampled in a trial of the OX40 agonist ivuxolimab. The receptors here all came from an adult with an advanced solid tumor such as melanoma, head and neck, liver or kidney cancer. Both conserved end residues are part of each CDR3. D genes are given only for firm matches. Where a row states a size, it is once, few, many or the class of an expanded clone; other rows omit it.

d_call,j_call,v_call,clone_size,cdr3_nt,cdr3_aa
.,TRBJ2-1,TRBV19,.,TGTGCCAGTAGTACCCCCCCCTACAATGAGCAGTTCTTC,CASSTPPYNEQFF
.,TRBJ2-3,TRBV7-2,.,TGTGCCAGCAGCCCATCTGGGACGGCAGATACGCAGTATTTT,CASSPSGTADTQYF
.,TRBJ1-1,TRBV7-8,.,TGTGCCAGCAGCTCAAGCAGGGGGAACACTGAAGCTTTCTTT,CASSSSRGNTEAFF
.,TRBJ2-6,TRBV19,.,TGTGCCAGTAGTAGCGACTCTGGGGCCAACGTCCTGACTTTC,CASSSDSGANVLTF
.,TRBJ1-6,TRBV19,.,TGTGCCACCGCCGGGACAATCTATAATTCACCCCTCCACTTT,CATAGTIYNSPLHF
TRBD2,TRBJ2-3,TRBV4-1,.,TGCGCCAGCAGCCAAGGTCCCAGCGGGGGGAGTCCAGATACGCAGTATTTT,CASSQGPSGGSPDTQYF
.,TRBJ2-2,TRBV19,.,TGTGCCAGTAGTATAGTACAGAACACCGGGGAGCTGTTTTTT,CASSIVQNTGELFF
TRBD2,TRBJ2-1,TRBV5-1,.,TGCGCCAGCAGCCCTGAGACTAGCTATTCTCTGTTCTTC,CASSPETSYSLFF
.,TRBJ1-2,TRBV16,.,TGTGCCAGCAGCCAATCGGTGGGCGTGGGCTATGGCTACACCTTC,CASSQSVGVGYGYTF
.,TRBJ1-2,TRBV7-8,once,TGTGCCAGCAGCTCGAGGGACACCACTAACTATGGCTACACCTTC,CASSSRDTTNYGYTF
.,TRBJ1-3,TRBV18,.,TGTGCCAGCTCACGGTCCGGACAGAGCTCTGGAAACACCATATATTTT,CASSRSGQSSGNTIYF
TRBD2,TRBJ2-1,TRBV9,.,TGTGCCAGCAGCGTCAGCGGGGGTACCCACAATGAGCAGTTCTTC,CASSVSGGTHNEQFF
.,TRBJ1-1,TRBV15,.,TGTGCCACCAGCAGAGATAGGACACGGAACACTGAAGCTTTCTTT,CATSRDRTRNTEAFF
.,TRBJ1-1,TRBV29-1,.,TGCAGCGTTCTAAGGGGCTTGGGGGACACTGAAGCTTTCTTT,CSVLRGLGDTEAFF
.,TRBJ1-2,TRBV5-6,.,TGTGCCAGCAGCCCGAACGGGGCTAACTATGGCTACACCTTC,CASSPNGANYGYTF
.,TRBJ1-2,TRBV5-5,.,TGTGCCAGCAGCCGCGAGGCGACTAACTATGGCTACACCTTC,CASSREATNYGYTF
TRBD2,TRBJ2-2,TRBV19,.,TGTGCCAGTAGTAGCGGGGGTTACACCGGGGAGCTGTTTTTT,CASSSGGYTGELFF
TRBD1,TRBJ1-5,TRBV27,.,TGTGCCAGCAGTTTTGCCAGGGGGCCCCTGTCAAATCAGCCCCAGCATTTT,CASSFARGPLSNQPQHF
.,TRBJ1-6,TRBV2,few,TGTGCCAGCAGAGAACTGGATTCACCCCTCCACTTT,CASRELDSPLHF
.,TRBJ1-5,TRBV20-1,.,TGCAGTGCTGCCGGGGATCAGCCCCAGCATTTT,CSAAGDQPQHF
.,TRBJ1-1,TRBV7-8,.,TGTGCCAGCAGCTTAATGGTTGGCATGAACACTGAAGCTTTCTTT,CASSLMVGMNTEAFF
.,TRBJ2-7,TRBV4-1,.,TGCGCCAGCAGCCAAGGGACCATACGGACGTTCGAGCAGTACTTC,CASSQGTIRTFEQYF
.,TRBJ1-6,TRBV19,.,TGTGCCAGTAGTATAGATCTCTGGACCTCCTATAATTCACCCCTCCACTTT,CASSIDLWTSYNSPLHF
TRBD1,TRBJ2-3,TRBV5-7,.,TGTGCCAGCAGCTGGGGGACAGGGAGCACAGATACGCAGTATTTT,CASSWGTGSTDTQYF
.,TRBJ2-7,TRBV18,once,TGTGCCAGCTCCCCCGGCCAGGGCTCCTCCTACGAGCAGTACTTC,CASSPGQGSSYEQYF
.,TRBJ1-2,TRBV6-5,.,TGTGCCAGCAGTTACCTAAGAGGGGCTAACTATGGCTACACCTTC,CASSYLRGANYGYTF
TRBD1,TRBJ1-2,TRBV4-1,.,TGCGCCAGCAGCGCTCCGGGACAGACTAACTATGGCTACACCTTC,CASSAPGQTNYGYTF
.,TRBJ1-1,TRBV27,few,TGTGCCAGCAGAACGGGGGCCGAAGCTTTCTTT,CASRTGAEAFF
TRBD1,TRBJ1-2,TRBV5-4,medium-sized,TGTGCCAGCAGCCGGGACAGGGAGAACTATGGCTACACCTTC,CASSRDRENYGYTF
TRBD2,TRBJ2-7,TRBV4-3,.,TGCGCCAGCAGCCAAGGGGCGGCGGGGGGAAAATACGAGCAGTACTTC,CASSQGAAGGKYEQYF
.,TRBJ1-1,TRBV5-4,once,TGTGCCAGCAGCCCCTCAAGTATGAGGGGGACTGAAGCTTTCTTT,CASSPSSMRGTEAFF
TRBD2,TRBJ2-3,TRBV5-1,.,TGCGCCAGCAGCCGCGGGACTAGCAGTAGCACAGATACGCAGTATTTT,CASSRGTSSSTDTQYF
.,TRBJ2-7,TRBV19,.,TGTGCCAGTAGTATAGGTATCAGATCGGACGAGCAGTACTTC,CASSIGIRSDEQYF
TRBD1,TRBJ2-7,TRBV11-3,.,TGTGCCAGCAGCTTAGGGTCTGGGCAGGGGGAAAATGACGAGCAGTACTTC,CASSLGSGQGENDEQYF
.,TRBJ2-7,TRBV2,few,TGTGCCAGCAGTGACCCCACTGATGAGCTATCCCCCTCCTACGAGCAGTACTTC,CASSDPTDELSPSYEQYF
.,TRBJ1-1,TRBV6-1,.,TGTGCCAGCAGGGCTCTCGGGACCCCAGGGACTGAAGCTTTCTTT,CASRALGTPGTEAFF
.,TRBJ2-7,TRBV7-8,few,TGTGCCAGCAGCTTCAGGGACCCCTCCTACGAGCAGTACTTC,CASSFRDPSYEQYF
.,TRBJ1-1,TRBV19,medium-sized,TGTGCCAGTACCCCAACGGGGGGTAGTTTCGGTGAAGCTTTCTTT,CASTPTGGSFGEAFF
.,TRBJ2-7,TRBV27,.,TGTGCCAGCAGTCTCCGCTTGGGGGGCTACGAGCAGTACTTC,CASSLRLGGYEQYF
TRBD1,TRBJ1-5,TRBV27,few,TGTGCCAGCAGTTTACGCGGGACAGCTTATAGCAATCAGCCCCAGCATTTT,CASSLRGTAYSNQPQHF
TRBD1,TRBJ2-3,TRBV2,.,TGTGCCAGCAGAGAACAGGGGGTCCGAACAGATACGCAGTATTTT,CASREQGVRTDTQYF
.,TRBJ2-6,TRBV11-1,few,TGTGCCAGCAGCTTGGAGGTTGGGGCCAACGTCCTGACTTTC,CASSLEVGANVLTF
TRBD1,TRBJ1-4,TRBV6-1,.,TGTGCCAGCAGTTTACAGGGGAAAGGAGAAAAACTGTTTTTT,CASSLQGKGEKLFF
.,TRBJ1-6,TRBV5-1,.,TGCGCCAGCACCAGGGAAAGAAATTCACCCCTCCACTTT,CASTRERNSPLHF
.,TRBJ2-1,TRBV19,.,TGTGCCAGTAGTATAGGACCTCGACCGACCTACAATGAGCAGTTCTTC,CASSIGPRPTYNEQFF
.,TRBJ2-5,TRBV6-5,.,TGTGCCAGCAGTTCCCTCGGCACACTCCAAGAGACCCAGTACTTC,CASSSLGTLQETQYF
TRBD2,TRBJ2-5,TRBV9,.,TGTGCCAGCAGCGTCGGACTAGCGGGGGCCGAAGAGACCCAGTACTTC,CASSVGLAGAEETQYF
.,TRBJ2-3,TRBV14,once,TGTGCCAGCAGCCAAGGGGACTTAACAGATACGCAGTATTTT,CASSQGDLTDTQYF
TRBD2,TRBJ2-1,TRBV2,.,TGTGCCAGCGAAGCGGGAGTGATCAATGAGCAGTTCTTC,CASEAGVINEQFF
TRBD2,TRBJ2-3,TRBV5-1,.,TGCGCCAGCAGCTTGGACAGCGGGGGGCGCACAGATACGCAGTATTTT,CASSLDSGGRTDTQYF
.,TRBJ1-3,TRBV5-1,.,TGCGCCAGCAGCCTGGGGGGGTCGTTCTCTGGAAACACCATATATTTT,CASSLGGSFSGNTIYF